This T cell receptor beta chain was captured in a study of T cells in Graves' hyperthyroidism and ophthalmopathy (dated by TCRdb to 2018 to 2020). For context, the study as a whole: Peripheral blood samples were taken at the time of initial diagnosis, prior to any treatment. To identify distinguishing TCR V-J signatures, a discovery cohort of 90 to 100 patients was used, comprising some 45 with Graves' ophthalmopathy and approximately 58 with stable Graves' hyperthyroidism. Once sampling was done, hyperthyroidism patients were given methimazole at a starting dose of 30 mg daily, whereas ophthalmopathy patients were given high-dose intravenous methylprednisolone. Thyroid tissue and blood T-cell repertoires from six Graves' hyperthyroidism patients were also compared in the study. Prospective prediction of ophthalmopathy was tested in an independent validation cohort of 18 to 20 hyperthyroidism patients and some 17 patients who later progressed to ophthalmopathy. The approximately 100 discovery patients were divided at random into training and test sets in a 7:3 ratio. TCR Vbeta CDR3 sequencing of some 140 peripheral blood samples (under 45 ophthalmopathy, around 80 hyperthyroidism and around 17 progressor patients) is reported in the paper. Study-wide findings and limitations: Most expanded thyroid clonotypes (frequency above 0.001) were also detected in blood, suggesting blood repertoires may reflect thyroid immune responses. In validation, the model predicted progression to ophthalmopathy a median of roughly six months before onset, with approximately 70% sensitivity and about 72% specificity. No statistical method was used to set the sample size in advance, and investigators knew the group allocation. A model built on a 13 V-J signature distinguished ophthalmopathy from stable hyperthyroidism, reaching roughly 88% sensitivity and around 81% specificity in cross-validation and 80%/75% in testing.

This clonotype showed up just a few times. What this receptor recognizes is not known. No base quality values were provided; no much bigger clone lies one nucleotide off. V and J are truncated by 5 bases and 0 bases respectively, leaving an intervening sequence of 8 bases. CDR3 length: 15 amino acids, cysteine to phenylalanine. Only the CDR3 part of the read is kept: 45 bases, read in frame from the first base. The germline V gene sets CDR1 to MNHNS and CDR2 to SASEGT. The TCR beta CDR3 regions were amplified from RNA transcripts. For the first round of RT-PCR on the TCR CDR3, the HTBI primer set was used together with the Qiagen OneStep RT-PCR kit. The libraries were constructed in a second round of multiplex PCR and then size-selected and purified. Paired-end sequencing of the libraries was performed with 100 bp reads on an Illumina HiSeq2000. On the study's bioinformatics: SOAPnuke was used to process the raw data, with reads discarded if the reads contained adapters or uncalled bases, had a mean Phred below 15, or lacked an exact constant-primer or identifier match. High-quality paired reads were merged with COPE v1.2.5, and unique nucleotide sequences were defined as clonotypes. MiTCR v1.1 was used to align clonotypes to the IMGT TRBV, TRBD and TRBJ reference segments. The analysis was restricted to V-J combinations with a frequency above 0.0001, which together covered roughly 99% of the repertoires. A TCS score was defined as the ratio between F50 (clonal expansion) and ExV (chaos), using BLOSUM62-based TCRdist between CDR3 peptides within each V-J. Welch's t-statistics and random forest reduced roughly 530 V-J features to 10 to 15, which were used in a naive Bayes classifier (R e1071). In-frame beta chains were kept once TCRdb had trimmed the public reads at Q25 with fastp and called clones with MiXCR. Rows with a matching CDR3 protein are joined into one entry that keeps the most common DNA and genes. The V and J calls follow TCRdb's processing rather than the paper's. This sample comprises hundreds of thousands of distinct CDR3 sequences, around 15% of them detected only once. The ten largest clones represent roughly a tenth of the sample.

Stable Graves' hyperthyroidism was defined as the absence of progression to ophthalmopathy over 18 months of follow-up. Hyperthyroidism patients were aged 18 to 65 years and newly diagnosed, with disease duration of less than 2 months. Exclusion was applied to patients with uncontrolled infections, other autoimmune diseases, pregnancy or lactation. Diagnoses were based on clinical symptoms, serum thyroxine and TRAb, thyroid ultrasound and orbital computed tomography. Ficoll-Paque density gradient centrifugation was used to isolate PBMCs from around 10 ml of fresh peripheral blood. Total RNA was extracted using Trizol reagent, and RNA quality was assessed on an Agilent 2100 Bioanalyzer.

The origin of this receptor is a woman aged 18-30 years with Graves' hyperthyroidism. Source material: blood. Rearrangement joined TRBV6-1 to TRBJ2-6; the D gene is unclear. The DNA sequence is given as TGTGCCAGCAGTCTTCAGGTCTCTGGGGCCAACGTCCTGACTTTC. Translated, it reads CASSLQVSGANVLTF.